These 27 T cell receptor beta chains share one sample of origin, sequenced in a study of T cells after posttransplantation cyclophosphamide. The repertoire was sequenced with immunoSEQ multiplex PCR; TCRdb's copy has only in-frame clones and lacks some. The sample includes about 36,000 clones, none of them occurring once. Sequencing was performed on PBMCs. The receptors here all came from a girl aged 5 to 17 in good health, CMV-negative, and a related stem cell transplant donor.

There are a few counts of this clone. This chain links TRBV25-1 with TRBJ2-2, with 10 nucleotides matching TRBD2. This CDR3 is 16 amino acids long. Germline V gene lookup returns CDR1 MGHDK and CDR2 SYGVNS. The trim removed 3 bases at V and 3 bases at J, leaving 4 bases unmatched. In DNA form, the CDR3 reads TGTGCCAGCAGTGATCCTAGCGGGAGAGACACCGGGGAGCTGTTTTTT. Its translation: CASSDPSGRDTGELFF.

This clone was seen repeatedly, ten times or more. The chain combines TRBV6-6 with TRBJ1-1; D is undetermined. The CDR3 extends over 16 amino acids. Between the trimmed V and J ends, which lost 0 bases and 2 bases, there was a span of 13 bases. Germline assignment: CDR1 MNHNY and CDR2 SVGAGI (reference sequence). CDR3 sequence reads: CASSYSSRGGNTEAFF. CDR3 nucleotide sequence: TGTGCCAGCAGTTACTCGTCCCGGGGTGGAAACACTGAAGCTTTCTTT.

This clone was seen ten or more times. The chain carries TRBV15 and TRBJ2-1; 11 positions match TRBD2. Trimming removed 0 bases from V and 0 bases from J; junction bases left unmatched: 10. Germline CDR1 is LNHNV and CDR2 is YYDKDF (reference sequence). This CDR3 spans 20 amino acids. The CDR3 DNA reads TGTGCCACCAGCAGAGATAAGGGACTAGCGGTACAGAGCTCCTACAATGAGCAGTTCTTC. It encodes CATSRDKGLAVQSSYNEQFF.

This clone has a count of ten or more. V and J are TRBV10-3 and TRBJ2-1, with D perhaps TRBD1 (5 bases). Trimming cost V 3 bases and J 2 bases, with 14 bases left between them. CDR1 and CDR2 (germline): ENHRY, SYGVKD. This CDR3 spans 16 amino acids. The CDR3 region is CAISDFDRRPYNEQFF. The DNA of the CDR3 is TGTGCCATCAGTGATTTTGACAGACGTCCCTACAATGAGCAGTTCTTC.

This clone showed up many times. V is TRBV9 and J is TRBJ1-2, with D possibly matching TRBD1 (6 bases). Trimming shortened V by 0 bases and J by 12 bases, and 21 bases separated the two germline ends. This CDR3 comprises 15 residues. Per the germline V gene, CDR1 is SGDLS and CDR2 is YYNGEE. CDR3: CASSVGAPGTSHDTF. DNA of the CDR3: TGTGCCAGCAGCGTAGGGGCCCCCGGGACAAGTCATGACACCTTC.

V is TRBV18 and J is TRBJ2-7; 9 bases line up with TRBD1. Germline V gene data show CDR1 as KGHSH and CDR2 as LQKENI. The CDR3 sequence is 17 residues long. V was pared by 2 bases and J by 2 bases, with 10 bases of the junction left unmatched. In DNA form, the CDR3 reads TGTGCCAGCTCACCATCGATAGGGACAGGGCAAACCTACGAGCAGTACTTC. It encodes CASSPSIGTGQTYEQYF.

This clone was observed many times. This chain joins TRBV9 and TRBJ1-4; possible D gene TRBD1, 6 bases. Trimming removed 0 bases at V and 8 bases at J, with 14 bases between. The CDR3 is made up of 15 amino acids. Germline V gives CDR1 SGDLS, CDR2 YYNGEE. The CDR3 nucleotides are TGTGCCAGCAGCGTAGCTGGGGGCGCCGAAGAAAAACTGTTTTTT. Translated, it gives CASSVAGGAEEKLFF.

This clone was detected many times. One end of the junction is discordant with germline, which a read error may explain. Other nucleotide sequences from this sample produce the same CDR3. This sequence joins TRBV19 and TRBJ2-1; 7 nucleotides match TRBD2. This CDR3 is built from 15 residues. Germline V lookup: CDR1 LNHDA, CDR2 SQIVND (reference sequence). The CDR3 region is CASSIVGRGGEEQFF. DNA of the CDR3: TGTGCCAGCAGTATAGTTGGTCGCGGGGGTGAGGAGCAGTTCTTC.

The table lists this clone with many counts. The chain is built from TRBV5-4 and TRBJ1-5, with D possibly matching TRBD1 (5 bases). V was trimmed by 4 bases and J by 0 bases, leaving 14 bases between them. The length of the CDR3 is 16 residues. CDR1 and CDR2 (germline): SGHNT, YYREEE (reference sequence). As DNA, the CDR3 is TGTGCCAGCAGCATAAGACAGAGTAATAGCAATCAGCCCCAGCATTTT. Its protein is CASSIRQSNSNQPQHF.

There are many counts of this clone. The chain carries TRBV10-1 and TRBJ2-1; TRBD2 might be the D (5 bases). This CDR3 contains 15 residues. Between the trimmed V and J ends, which lost 0 bases and 4 bases, there was a span of 10 bases. Germline CDR1 WNHNN, CDR2 SYGVQD (reference sequence). DNA for the CDR3: TGCGCCAGCAGTGAGTCTTCACGGGGATACAATGAGCAGTTCTTC. Translation gives CASSESSRGYNEQFF.

This clone was counted ten times or more. The chain carries TRBV10-3 and TRBJ1-3; D ambiguous. The V end lost 11 bases, the J end lost 7 bases, and 15 bases lay between the germline ends. CDR1 is ENHRY and CDR2 is SYGVKD in the germline V gene. The CDR3 loop spans 12 amino acids. In nucleotides, the CDR3 is TGTGCCTCCGGCCCGCTGGAGAACACCATATATTTT. It translates to CASGPLENTIYF.

Many counts were recorded for this clone. The chain joins TRBV4-1 to TRBJ1-1, with 8 positions matching TRBD1. Losses at the gene ends were 2 bases for V and 0 bases for J; bases not matched to a gene: 5. The germline V gene has CDR1 MGHRA and CDR2 YSYEKL. This CDR3 comprises 16 residues. The CDR3 protein is CASSQRTGRMNTEAFF. As DNA, the CDR3 is TGCGCCAGCAGCCAAAGGACAGGGAGGATGAACACTGAAGCTTTCTTT.

This chain joins TRBV15 and TRBJ2-5, with 10 bases matching TRBD2. Looked up from germline, CDR1 is LNHNV and CDR2 is YYDKDF (reference sequence). Germline trimming cut 0 bases from V and 5 bases from J; bases unmatched to any gene: 12. The CDR3 consists of 18 residues. The CDR3: CATSRDLSGGAWGETQYF. Written as DNA, the CDR3 is TGTGCCACCAGCAGAGATCTGAGCGGGGGGGCCTGGGGGGAGACCCAGTACTTC.

Many counts were recorded for this clone. The chain carries TRBV5-5 and TRBJ1-4; D may be TRBD1 (6 bases). Germline V CDR1 and CDR2: SGHKS, YYEKEE (reference sequence). V was shortened by 3 bases and J by 5 bases, with 17 bases between the two germline ends. The CDR3 extends over 16 amino acids. CDR3 protein: CASSSGAGTRNEKLFF. The CDR3 nucleotides are TGTGCCAGCAGCTCAGGGGCCGGGACAAGAAATGAAAAACTGTTTTTT.

This clone was found many times. The chain links TRBV10-3 to TRBJ1-1, with TRBD1 matching 12 bases. The CDR3 extends over 15 amino acids. Germline V gene data show CDR1 as ENHRY and CDR2 as SYGVKD. Trimming cost V 7 bases and J 1 base; bases outside gene matches: 4. The CDR3 reads CAITQGQGANTEAFF. The CDR3 coding sequence is TGTGCCATCACCCAGGGACAGGGGGCGAACACTGAAGCTTTCTTT.

This clone was seen ten or more times. The genes are TRBV10-3 and TRBJ2-7; maybe TRBD2 (6 bases). CDR3 length equals 14 residues. CDR1 and CDR2 (germline): ENHRY, SYGVKD. The ends were cut back, 10 bases at V and 2 bases at J, with 18 bases in the middle. The CDR3 sequence is CATERGGKTYEQYF. The CDR3 DNA is TGTGCCACCGAACGCGGAGGGAAAACCTACGAGCAGTACTTC.

This clone was counted at least ten times. This rearrangement joins TRBV10-3 to TRBJ2-7; 8 bases are a match to TRBD1. This CDR3 spans 13 amino acids. Germline V gene sequence: CDR1 ENHRY, CDR2 SYGVKD. V lost 6 bases and J lost 5; bases outside the gene matches: 6. The CDR3 bases are TGTGCCATCAGGCCGGACAGGGTGCACGAGCAGTACTTC. It translates to CAIRPDRVHEQYF.

This clone was seen at least ten times. The CDR3 protein is CASGGQVNEKLFF. CDR3 nucleotide sequence: TGTGCCAGCGGAGGGCAGGTTAATGAAAAACTGTTTTTT. The V call is TRBV2, the J call TRBJ1-4; unclear D gene. Germline V gene lookup returns CDR1 SNHLY and CDR2 FYNNEI. Deletions cut 8 bases from V and 4 bases from J, with 11 bases between. This CDR3 is 13 amino acids long. The full variable domain, rest sourced from reference TRBV2 and TRBJ1-4, is EPEVTQTPSHQVTQMGQEVILRCVPISNHLYFYWYRQILGQKVEFLVSFYNNEISEKSEIFDDQFSVERPDGSNFTLKIRSTKLEDSAMYFCASGGQVNEKLFFGSGTQLSVL.

This clone was observed a handful of times. The chain employs TRBV25-1 and TRBJ1-1, with D maybe TRBD1 (5 bases). Trimming stripped 3 bases from V and 5 bases from J, with 16 bases between. Per germline, CDR1 MGHDK and CDR2 SYGVNS. The CDR3 is 15 residues long. As DNA, the CDR3 is TGTGCCAGCAGTGAGGTTTGGGGGGGGAGGACTGAAGCTTTCTTT. Translated, it gives CASSEVWGGRTEAFF. Full variable domain (rest looked up from reference TRBV25-1 and TRBJ1-1): EADIYQTPRYLVIGTGKKITLECSQTMGHDKMYWYQQDPGMELHLIHYSYGVNSTEKGDLSSESTVSRIRTEHFPLTLESARPSHTSQYLCASSEVWGGRTEAFFGQGTRLTVV.

This clone was picked up many times. The J gene is TRBJ2-7, the V gene TRBV4-1; TRBD1 matches at 11 bases. Germline lookup yields CDR1 MGHRA and CDR2 YSYEKL. The CDR3 covers 15 residues. With V trimmed by 2 bases and J by 3 bases, 3 bases remained unmatched. In DNA, the CDR3 is TGCGCCAGCAGCCAACCCGGGACAGGGGGCTACGAGCAGTACTTC. This codes for CASSQPGTGGYEQYF.

This clone has more than one count but fewer than ten. V and J are TRBV6-5 and TRBJ2-4; possible D gene TRBD2, 5 bases. The ends were cut back, 7 bases at V and 8 bases at J, with 9 bases in the middle. There are 11 residues in the CDR3. The V gene's germline CDR1 is MNHEY and CDR2 SVGAGI. DNA of the CDR3: TGTGCCAGCAAACGGGAACACATTCAGTACTTC. Translated: CASKREHIQYF.

In its sample, this clone was seen many times. The V and J genes are TRBV18 and TRBJ2-7; D ambiguous. Trimming left V 6 bases short and J 2 bases short, with 8 bases between. CDR1 and CDR2 (germline): KGHSH, LQKENI. The CDR3 covers 12 residues. DNA for the CDR3: TGTGCCAGCTCCCCCGAGGCCTACGAGCAGTACTTC. Translation: CASSPEAYEQYF.

This clone was counted ten times or more. The rearrangement uses TRBV11-2 and TRBJ2-7; no definite D call. V shed 3 bases and J shed 1 base, with 10 bases lying between them. Germline values: CDR1 SGHAT, CDR2 FQNNGV. This CDR3 spans 14 amino acids. Here the CDR3 reads CASSFTRLSYEQYF. CDR3 sequence (DNA): TGTGCCAGCAGCTTTACCAGGTTATCCTACGAGCAGTACTTC.

This clone was seen many times. The limits of the CDR3 on the DNA are not certain, so only TCRdb's listed CDR3 is given. The V gene is TRBV7-9, the J gene TRBJ1-1. The CDR3 adds up to 15 amino acids, both ends counted. The germline gives CDR1 SEHNR, CDR2 FQNEAQ (reference sequence). CDR3 protein: CASSFGEGGSFRAFF.

This clone was observed a handful of times. The chain couples TRBV4-2 to TRBJ2-1, with 8 bases identical to TRBD2. V shed 4 bases and J 4 bases; nucleotides not matched to a gene: 21. The V gene's germline CDR1 is LGHNA and CDR2 YNFKEQ. The CDR3 consists of 20 residues. The CDR3 spells CASSRVSSGPLQKTYNEQFF. CDR3 coding DNA: TGTGCCAGCAGCCGGGTCTCTAGCGGGCCTCTCCAGAAAACTTACAATGAGCAGTTCTTC.

This clone was observed many times. The chain couples TRBV19 to TRBJ1-1, with TRBD1 matching over 8 bases. V gave up 8 bases and J gave up 5 bases; unmatched junction bases: 7. Germline CDR1 and CDR2: LNHDA and SQIVND (reference sequence). This CDR3 is 13 amino acids long. The CDR3 protein is CASLDRVGTEAFF. The CDR3 nucleotides read TGTGCCAGTCTGGACAGGGTTGGGACTGAAGCTTTCTTT.

This clone was seen ten or more times. V is TRBV7-9 and J is TRBJ1-1; the D is unclear. The CDR3 is made up of 18 amino acids. Trimming left V 5 bases short and J 0 bases short, with 22 bases between. Germline V gene lookup returns CDR1 SEHNR and CDR2 FQNEAQ (reference sequence). The CDR3 is CASSHPGRMGALNTEAFF. For the CDR3, the DNA is TGTGCCAGCAGCCACCCTGGGAGAATGGGAGCCCTGAACACTGAAGCTTTCTTT.